The clone carrying this TCR beta chain was seen only a few times. Its antigen is not identified. This sample was included in a study of T cells in localized non-small cell lung cancer. Study observations and caveats: When the top 100 tumor clones were examined, a median about 60 of them also appeared in the adjacent lung, which was paired and uninvolved. In the blood, greater T cell density corresponded to longer overall survival. Uninvolved nearby lung showed the greatest T cell clonality, exceeding that found in tumor. Sequencing was limited to one tumor region, leaving the possibility of heterogeneity open.

The method was immunoSEQ multiplex PCR; TCRdb's version includes in-frame clones alone and lacks a portion of them. The table records roughly 30,000 clones, around 82% of them present only once. The V segment lost 2 bases and the J segment 5 bases; nucleotides outside the gene matches: 7. There are 15 residues in the CDR3. Germline V gene lookup returns CDR1 SEHNR and CDR2 FQNEAQ (reference sequence). V is TRBV7-9 and J is TRBJ2-5; 8 nucleotides match TRBD2. The clonotype comes from a man between 40 and 70 years old with stage III lung adenocarcinoma. Specimen: peripheral blood mononuclear cells, collected before any cancer treatment. CDR3 nucleotides: TGTGCCAGCAGCTTAAGACGGGGGGGCTCGGAGACCCAGTACTTC. Amino acid sequence: CASSLRRGGSETQYF. The full variable domain, in which reference TRBV7-9 and TRBJ2-5 provide the parts outside the CDR3, is DTGVSQNPRHKITKRGQNVTFRCDPISEHNRLYWYRQTLGQGPEFLTYFQNEAQLEKSRLLSDRFSAERPKGSFSTLEIQRTEQGDSAMYLCASSLRRGGSETQYFGPGTRLLVL.